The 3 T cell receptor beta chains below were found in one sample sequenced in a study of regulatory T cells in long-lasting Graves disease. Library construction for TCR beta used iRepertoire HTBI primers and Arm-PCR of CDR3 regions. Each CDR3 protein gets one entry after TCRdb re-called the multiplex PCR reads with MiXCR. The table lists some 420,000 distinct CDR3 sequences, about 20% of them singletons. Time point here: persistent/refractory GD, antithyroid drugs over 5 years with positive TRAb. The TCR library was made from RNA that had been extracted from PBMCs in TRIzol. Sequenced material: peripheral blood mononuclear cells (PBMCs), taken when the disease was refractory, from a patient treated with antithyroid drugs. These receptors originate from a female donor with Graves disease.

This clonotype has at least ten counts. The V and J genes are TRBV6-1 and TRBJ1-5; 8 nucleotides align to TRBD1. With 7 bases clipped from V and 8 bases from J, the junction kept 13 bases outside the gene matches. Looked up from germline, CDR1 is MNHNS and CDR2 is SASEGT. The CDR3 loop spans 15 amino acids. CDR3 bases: TGTGCCAGCAACACGGACAGGGCGGGTAGTGAGCCCCAGCATTTT. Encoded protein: CASNTDRAGSEPQHF.

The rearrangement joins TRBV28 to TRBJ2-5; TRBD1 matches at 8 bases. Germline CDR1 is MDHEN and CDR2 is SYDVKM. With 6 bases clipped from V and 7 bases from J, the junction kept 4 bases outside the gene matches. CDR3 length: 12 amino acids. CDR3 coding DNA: TGTGCCAGCAGCACCGGGACAGGGACCCAGTACTTC. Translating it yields CASSTGTGTQYF. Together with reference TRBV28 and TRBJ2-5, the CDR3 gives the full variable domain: DVKVTQSSRYLVKRTGEKVFLECVQDMDHENMFWYRQDPGLGLRLIYFSYDVKMKEKGDIPEGYSVSREKKERFSLILESASTNQTSMYLCASSTGTGTQYFGPGTRLLVL.

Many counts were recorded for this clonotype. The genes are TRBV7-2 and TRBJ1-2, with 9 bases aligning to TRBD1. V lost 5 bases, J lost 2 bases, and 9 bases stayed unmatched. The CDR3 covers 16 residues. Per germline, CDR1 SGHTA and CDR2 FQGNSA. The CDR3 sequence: CASSAGQGQINYGYTF. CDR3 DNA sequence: TGTGCCAGCAGCGCGGGACAGGGCCAAATCAACTATGGCTACACCTTC.